These 17 T cell receptor beta chains came from one sample sequenced in a study of T cells after posttransplantation cyclophosphamide. Using immunoSEQ multiplex PCR, the repertoire was profiled, and TCRdb retains in-frame clones only, with some absent. This record lists 9,500 to 15,000 clones, none seen once only, and the top ten clones contain 7.3%. Sequencing input: PBMCs. Receptor source: a woman aged 40 to 50 in good health, CMV-negative, and a related stem cell transplant donor.

This clone was picked up many times. V is TRBV28 and J is TRBJ2-3, with D hard to call. The CDR3 sequence is 18 residues long. V shed 3 bases and J shed 1 base, with 20 bases lying between them. Germline V gene lookup returns CDR1 MDHEN and CDR2 SYDVKM. The DNA for the CDR3 is TGTGCCAGCAGTTTTATCAAGGGCTATCAGAAGGGCACAGATACGCAGTATTTT. This sequence encodes CASSFIKGYQKGTDTQYF.

This clone was recorded at least ten times. J is TRBJ2-5 and V is TRBV7-2; D gene unclear. CDR3 length: 14 amino acids. With 1 base removed from V and 7 bases from J, the gap between germline ends came to 13 bases. Germline CDR1 and CDR2: SGHTA and FQGNSA. CDR3 DNA: TGTGCCAGCAGCTTAGGACACTCTGTGGGGACCCAGTACTTC. Encoded protein: CASSLGHSVGTQYF. Using reference TRBV7-2 and TRBJ2-5 for the parts outside the CDR3, the full variable domain is GAGVSQSPSNKVTEKGKDVELRCDPISGHTALYWYRQSLGQGLEFLIYFQGNSAPDKSGLPSDRFSAERTGGSVSTLTIQRTQQEDSAVYLCASSLGHSVGTQYFGPGTRLLVL.

This clone was seen at least ten times. The genes are TRBV7-2 and TRBJ1-5; tentative D call: TRBD1 (5 bases). Germline CDR1 reads SGHTA; CDR2 reads FQGNSA. Trimming left V 2 bases short and J 2 bases short, with 13 bases between. This CDR3 is built from 16 residues. CDR3 loop: CASSLRPGLGNQPQHF. CDR3 sequence (DNA): TGTGCCAGCAGCTTAAGGCCAGGGCTTGGCAATCAGCCCCAGCATTTT.

This clone occurred many times. The chain employs TRBV10-1 and TRBJ2-3, with D possibly TRBD1 on 5 matching bases. Trimming removed 0 bases from V and 4 bases from J, with 8 bases in between. Germline assignment: CDR1 WNHNN and CDR2 SYGVQD (reference sequence). The CDR3 totals 14 residues. This CDR3 reads CASSESQGADTQYF. The CDR3 coding sequence is TGCGCCAGCAGTGAGTCTCAAGGGGCAGATACGCAGTATTTT.

This clone was seen many times. The CDR3 sequence: CASSQEKVYNGELFF. As DNA, the CDR3 is TGCGCCAGCAGCCAAGAGAAGGTTTATAACGGGGAGCTGTTTTTT. The chain joins TRBV4-3 to TRBJ2-2; D is unresolved. The CDR3 has 15 amino acids. With 0 bases removed from V and 7 bases from J, the gap between germline ends came to 12 bases. Germline V gene lookup returns CDR1 LGHNA and CDR2 YSLEER.

The table lists this clone with many counts. The J gene is TRBJ1-5, the V gene TRBV18; TRBD1 is a possible D gene (6 bases). This CDR3 is built from 16 residues. Germline values: CDR1 KGHSH, CDR2 LQKENI. V dropped 2 bases and J dropped 7 bases, with 18 bases sitting between them. CDR3 DNA sequence: TGTGCCAGCTCACCAAGCGTAACAGGGTCGGGGCAGCCCCAGCATTTT. It translates to CASSPSVTGSGQPQHF. Based on the CDR3 plus reference TRBV18 and TRBJ1-5, the full variable domain is NAGVMQNPRHLVRRRGQEARLRCSPMKGHSHVYWYRQLPEEGLKFMVYLQKENIIDESGMPKERFSAEFPKEGPSILRIQQVVRGDSAAYFCASSPSVTGSGQPQHFGDGTRLSIL.

This clone occurred many times. V usage is TRBV6-6 and J usage is TRBJ2-7, with D perhaps TRBD2 (6 bases). This CDR3 region has 13 residues. Trimming removed 2 bases at V and 7 bases at J, with 12 bases between. Germline loops: CDR1 MNHNY, CDR2 SVGAGI (reference sequence). The CDR3 nucleotides read TGTGCCAGCAGTTACCGAAACGGGGGAGAGCAGTACTTC. The encoded protein is CASSYRNGGEQYF.

Worth noting for this clone: A clone one base away is much larger, so this may be a read error. The chain links TRBV12-3 or TRBV12-4 to TRBJ1-5, with a possible D match to TRBD1 (6 bases). The CDR3 totals 15 residues. V lost 7 bases and J lost 6, with 19 bases in between. The CDR3 is CASNLRGGHGQPQHF. The CDR3 DNA reads as TGTGCCAGCAACCTGAGGGGGGGGCACGGTCAGCCCCAGCATTTT.

This clone was picked up many times. This chain uses TRBV19 with TRBJ2-2, with a tentative D call TRBD1 (6 bases). V was cut by 6 bases and J by 1 base, with 15 bases left in between. Germline V gene lookup returns CDR1 LNHDA and CDR2 SQIVND (reference sequence). This CDR3 region has 16 residues. The chain's CDR3 is CASRPPGQRNTGELFF. The CDR3 coding sequence is TGTGCCAGTAGGCCTCCGGGACAACGGAACACCGGGGAGCTGTTTTTT.

This clone was seen more than once but under ten times. CDR3 residues: CASSPMAQETQYF. Written as DNA, the CDR3 is TGTGCCAGCAGCCCCATGGCCCAGGAGACCCAGTACTTC. The chain employs TRBV7-3 and TRBJ2-5; D gene unclear. The CDR3 has 13 amino acids. The germline gives CDR1 SGHTA, CDR2 FQGTGA. V was pared by 5 bases and J by 5 bases, with 12 bases between.

This clone was observed a few times. The V gene is TRBV6-5, the J gene TRBJ2-3, with a tentative D call TRBD2 (7 bases). V was clipped by 6 bases and J by 6 bases, with 19 bases between them. The germline V gene has CDR1 MNHEY and CDR2 SVGAGI. The CDR3 sequence is 15 residues long. This CDR3 reads CASSRRGGPVDTQYF. The CDR3 DNA reads TGTGCCAGCAGCCGGAGGGGGGGGCCTGTTGATACGCAGTATTTT.

This clone occurred many times. V and J are TRBV5-1 and TRBJ1-6; TRBD1 aligns across 7 bases. Germline V CDR1 and CDR2: SGHRS, YFSETQ. CDR3 size: 15 residues. The trim removed 4 bases at V and 2 bases at J, leaving 3 bases unmatched. The CDR3 loop reads CASSGGTAYNSPLHF. The CDR3 nucleotides read TGCGCCAGCAGCGGAGGGACAGCCTATAATTCACCCCTCCACTTT.

This clone was found many times. The gene calls are TRBV5-4 and TRBJ1-1; TRBD1 aligns across 7 bases. The V and J ends lost 4 bases and 10 bases, in that order; junction bases with no gene match: 10. This CDR3 comprises 13 residues. The V gene's germline CDR1 is SGHNT and CDR2 YYREEE (reference sequence). DNA of the CDR3: TGTGCCAGCAGCCCCGGGGGAGGGGGCCTAGCTTTCTTT. Translating it yields CASSPGGGGLAFF.

This clone was observed at least ten times. V and J are TRBV7-2 and TRBJ2-1, with D uncertain. Germline lookup yields CDR1 SGHTA and CDR2 FQGNSA. The CDR3 contains 13 residues. The V end was cut by 3 bases, the J end by 4 bases, with 7 bases between. CDR3 coding DNA: TGTGCCAGCAGCTTTTTAGAGTACAATGAGCAGTTCTTC. Encoded protein: CASSFLEYNEQFF.

This clone came up many times. The CDR3 DNA sequence: TGTGCCATCAGTGAGTCGGTAGGGTCGAACCTCTACGAGCAGTACTTC. It yields the protein CAISESVGSNLYEQYF. J is TRBJ2-7 and V is TRBV10-3; D is ambiguous. Germline V lookup: CDR1 ENHRY, CDR2 SYGVKD. The CDR3 has 16 amino acids. Deletions cut 0 bases from V and 3 bases from J, with 15 bases between.

The sample holds many counts of this clone. The CDR3 coding sequence is TGTGCCAGTAGTATTGTATCGGGATACAGGGGGAACACTGAAGCTTTCTTT. Protein: CASSIVSGYRGNTEAFF. The chain recombines TRBV19 with TRBJ1-1; 7 nucleotides align to TRBD1. V lost 3 bases, J lost 1 base, and 11 bases stayed unmatched. The germline gives CDR1 LNHDA, CDR2 SQIVND (reference sequence). This CDR3 contains 17 residues. Filled out from reference TRBV19 and TRBJ1-1, the complete variable domain reads DGGITQSPKYLFRKEGQNVTLSCEQNLNHDAMYWYRQDPGQGLRLIYYSQIVNDFQKGDIAEGYSVSREKKESFPLTVTSAQKNPTAFYLCASSIVSGYRGNTEAFFGQGTRLTVV.

In its sample, this clone was seen many times. CDR3 region: CASRSGAGGYSNQPQHF. As DNA, the CDR3 is TGTGCCAGCAGATCAGGTGCGGGCGGATATAGCAATCAGCCCCAGCATTTT. The chain couples TRBV7-8 to TRBJ1-5, with D unclear. V was pared by 6 bases and J by 0 bases, with 18 bases between. The length of the CDR3 is 17 residues. The germline gives CDR1 SGHVS, CDR2 FQNEAQ.